This T cell receptor beta chain was recorded in a study of shared clonotypes between healthy human individuals. TCRdb's table, derived via immunoSEQ multiplex PCR, lists solely in-frame clones and lacks some. The table records 110,000 or so clones, about 71% of them present only once. CDR1 and CDR2 from the germline V gene are LNHDA and SQIVND (reference sequence). This CDR3 has 15 amino acids. Deletions cut 9 bases from V and 6 bases from J, with 20 bases between. This sequence joins TRBV19 and TRBJ2-2; D might be TRBD2 (6 bases). This sequence was found in a woman aged 25 to 45 in good health. What was sequenced was memory CD8+ T cells sorted from blood. As for subset: CD45RO+ cells pooled with CCR7-negative TemRA cells. The CDR3 protein is CASATGRKFPGELFF. CDR3 nucleotides: TGTGCCAGCGCCACCGGGAGAAAATTCCCCGGGGAGCTGTTTTTT.